This T cell receptor (beta chain) derives from a study of cytomegalovirus exposure and HLA in healthy donors. Study at large: A preliminary data release comprised tens of millions of unique TCRs obtained from HLA-typed donors.

The CDR3 consists of 16 residues. The ends lost 5 bases at V and 4 bases at J; junction bases unmatched: 8. Germline V CDR1 and CDR2: LNHDA, SQIVND (reference sequence). Each donor was healthy, and each was a bone marrow donor. Points from the study as a whole: Another analysis was done later, and it associated around 17,000 TCR beta sequences with HLA alleles at 0.05 false discovery rate. When a later analysis compared HLA-associated TCR beta chains with equally common others, the HLA-associated chains turned out to be more clonally expanded and to have lower generation probabilities.

This clone occurred once. Its antigen is still unknown. The PCR ran on 60 Vbeta and 13 Jbeta primers. Clones were sequenced by immunoSEQ multiplex PCR, and TCRdb holds only the in-frame ones, with some missing. This sample has about 130,000 clones; approximately 86% occur once, and the top ten carry about 1.5%. The source material was PBMCs. The origin of this receptor is a boy younger than 18 in good health and CMV-seronegative. The chain couples TRBV19 to TRBJ1-6, with TRBD1 identical over 7 bases. The CDR3 region has the DNA TGTGCCAGTAGTTTAGGGACAGACCTATATAATTCACCCCTCCACTTT. As protein: CASSLGTDLYNSPLHF.